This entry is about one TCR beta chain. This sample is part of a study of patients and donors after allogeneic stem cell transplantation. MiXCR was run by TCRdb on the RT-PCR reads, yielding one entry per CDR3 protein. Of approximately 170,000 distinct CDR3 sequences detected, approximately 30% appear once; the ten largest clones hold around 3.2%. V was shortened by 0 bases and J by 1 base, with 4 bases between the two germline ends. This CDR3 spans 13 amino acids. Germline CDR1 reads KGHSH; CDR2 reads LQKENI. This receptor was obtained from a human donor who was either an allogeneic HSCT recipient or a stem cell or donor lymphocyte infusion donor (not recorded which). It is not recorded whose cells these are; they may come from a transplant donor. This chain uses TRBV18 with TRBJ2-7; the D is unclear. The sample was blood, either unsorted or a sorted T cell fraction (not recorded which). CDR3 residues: CASSPPTSYEQYF. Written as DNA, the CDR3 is TGTGCCAGCTCACCACCTACGTCCTACGAGCAGTACTTC.